This entry features one T cell receptor (beta chain) sequence. This specimen comes from a study of control samples from healthy donors and cancer patients. Only in-frame clones appear in the TCRdb table, and some are missing; sequencing was by immunoSEQ multiplex PCR. Altogether more than 100,000 clones are present, roughly 91% being singletons, with the ten largest covering around 6.9%. The length of the CDR3 is 13 residues. V was clipped by 5 bases and J by 8 bases, with 15 bases between them. The germline gives CDR1 SGHAT, CDR2 FQNNGV. The sample taken for sequencing was PBMCs. The rearrangement uses TRBV11-2 and TRBJ1-2; a possible D gene is TRBD1 (5 bases). The clonotype comes from a man in his fifties or sixties with head and neck cancer. The CDR3: CASSPTMQGGYTF. The CDR3 DNA reads TGTGCCAGCAGCCCCACCATGCAGGGAGGCTACACCTTC.